The T cell receptor (beta chain) described here comes from a study of blood T cell repertoires in COVID-19. About the research overall: From the United States, Italy and Spain came samples of acute and convalescent COVID-19.

Germline assignment: CDR1 SGDLS and CDR2 YYNGEE. V was clipped by 1 base and J by 4 bases, with 8 bases between them. This CDR3 is built from 14 residues. Generated by immunoSEQ multiplex PCR, the TCRdb table keeps only in-frame clones and is missing some. The table has under 250,000 clones, over 75% seen once. This TCR derives from a woman aged 40 to 50 who had been exposed to COVID-19. The sample consisted of PBMCs or T cells enriched from blood (not recorded which). The genes are TRBV9 and TRBJ2-2; unclear D gene. This CDR3 is CASSVSRPTGELFF. CDR3 nucleotides: TGTGCCAGCAGCGTAAGCCGTCCCACCGGGGAGCTGTTTTTT. Looking up the rest from reference TRBV9 and TRBJ2-2 gives the full variable domain: DSGVTQTPKHLITATGQRVTLRCSPRSGDLSVYWYQQSLDQGLQFLIQYYNGEERAKGNILERFSAQQFPDLHSELNLSSLELGDSALYFCASSVSRPTGELFFGEGSRLTVL.